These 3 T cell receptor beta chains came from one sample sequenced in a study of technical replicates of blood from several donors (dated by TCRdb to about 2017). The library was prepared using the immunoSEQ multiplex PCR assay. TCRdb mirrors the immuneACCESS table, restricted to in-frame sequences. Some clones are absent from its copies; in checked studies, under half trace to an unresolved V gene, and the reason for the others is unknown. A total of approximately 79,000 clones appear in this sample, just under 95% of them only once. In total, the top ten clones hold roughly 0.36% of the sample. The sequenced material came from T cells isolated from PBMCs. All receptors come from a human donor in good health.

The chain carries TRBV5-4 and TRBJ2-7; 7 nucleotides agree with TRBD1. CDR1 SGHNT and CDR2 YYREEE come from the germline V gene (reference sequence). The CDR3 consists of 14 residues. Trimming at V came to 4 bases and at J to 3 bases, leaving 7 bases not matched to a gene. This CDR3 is CASSPDRYIYEQYF. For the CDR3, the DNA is TGTGCCAGCAGCCCGGACAGGTACATCTACGAGCAGTACTTC.

CDR3 in DNA: TGTGCCATCAGGGGGCTAGCGGGAGATCAACGGGGCGGGGAGCTGTTTTTT. Translating it yields CAIRGLAGDQRGGELFF. The chain recombines TRBV10-3 with TRBJ2-2; 10 bases are a match to TRBD2. This CDR3 is built from 17 residues. Germline CDR1 is ENHRY and CDR2 is SYGVKD. The V segment lost 6 bases and the J segment 7 bases; nucleotides outside the gene matches: 14.

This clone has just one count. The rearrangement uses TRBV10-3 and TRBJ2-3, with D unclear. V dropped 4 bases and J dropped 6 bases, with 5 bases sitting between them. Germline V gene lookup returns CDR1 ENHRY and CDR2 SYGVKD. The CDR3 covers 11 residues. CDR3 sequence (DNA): TGTGCCATCAGTGGGCGGGATACGCAGTATTTT. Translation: CAISGRDTQYF.